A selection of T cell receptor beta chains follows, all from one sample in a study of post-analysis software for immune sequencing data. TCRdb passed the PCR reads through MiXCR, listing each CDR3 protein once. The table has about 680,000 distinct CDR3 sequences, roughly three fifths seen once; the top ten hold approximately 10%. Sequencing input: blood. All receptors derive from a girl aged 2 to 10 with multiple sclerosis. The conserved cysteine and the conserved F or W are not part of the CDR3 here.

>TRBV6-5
ASSVWSGGNIQY
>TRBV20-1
SASSPTGVSNQPQH
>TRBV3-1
ASSQELQETQY
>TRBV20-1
SARYGLGEKLF
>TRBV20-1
SARTQREIFETQY
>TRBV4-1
ASSLQILAGDHYEQY
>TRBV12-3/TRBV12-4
ASSSSFVPGQVEY
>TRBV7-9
ASSRTVGGYNEQF
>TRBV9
ASSVGVHNEQF
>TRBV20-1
SARAASRLAGYQETQY
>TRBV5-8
ASSFIRAGEETQY
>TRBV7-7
ASSTRPTDTQY
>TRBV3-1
ASSSARPGPRRLEQY
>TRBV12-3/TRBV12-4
ASSLAVTDYGYT
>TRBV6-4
ASSDGRRDSYEQY
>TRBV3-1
ATVGLAGSYNEQF
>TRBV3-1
ASSQGSAGVDNEQF
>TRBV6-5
ASSYTLRDYGYT